This T cell receptor (beta chain) was identified in a study of cytomegalovirus exposure and HLA in healthy donors. PCR employed 60 Vbeta and 13 Jbeta primers. Generated by immunoSEQ multiplex PCR, the TCRdb table keeps only in-frame clones and is missing some. The sample shows around 200,000 clones, 55% to 65% of them seen only once. V lost 4 bases to trimming and J lost 3 bases; unmatched junction nucleotides: 10. Germline lookup yields CDR1 SGDLS and CDR2 YYNGEE. CDR3 length: 15 amino acids. The chain combines TRBV9 with TRBJ2-7; TRBD2 matches 7 bases. Sequenced: PBMCs. This receptor was identified in a man aged 40-55 years in good health and CMV-seronegative. The CDR3 coding sequence is TGTGCCAGCAGCTCCCGGGGCAGCGGGAACTACGAGCAGTACTTC. The encoded protein is CASSSRGSGNYEQYF.